This TCR beta chain stems from a study of molecular identifiers for immune sequencing clone quantification. This clonotype was recorded many times. TCRdb re-called the PCR reads with MiXCR, one entry per CDR3 protein. This repertoire shows hundreds of thousands of distinct CDR3 sequences, about 25% found once; its top ten account for 0.7% to 0.95%. Looked up from germline, CDR1 is MDHEN and CDR2 is SYDVKM. This CDR3 comprises 14 residues. V lost 5 bases and J 5 bases, leaving 15 bases between the germline ends. The chain combines TRBV28 with TRBJ1-1, with D unresolved. Source material: naive CD8+ T cells from blood, with Jurkat cell RNA spiked in. Subset specified: FACS-sorted CD8+CD4-CCR7+CD45RA+ naive T cells. The sequence came from a human donor in good health. Some libraries in this study had Jurkat cell RNA spiked in. The CDR3 DNA is TGTGCCAGCAGTAGGACTTCCCTGGGGACTGAAGCTTTCTTT. Translating it yields CASSRTSLGTEAFF.